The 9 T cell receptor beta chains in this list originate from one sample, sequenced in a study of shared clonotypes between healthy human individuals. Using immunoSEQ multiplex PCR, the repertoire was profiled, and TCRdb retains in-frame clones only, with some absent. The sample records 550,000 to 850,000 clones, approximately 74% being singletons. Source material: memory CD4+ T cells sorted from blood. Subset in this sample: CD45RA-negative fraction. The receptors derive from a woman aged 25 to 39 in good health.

CDR3 residues: CASSLQGPSNQPQHF. The DNA for the CDR3 is TGTGCCAGCAGCTTACAGGGGCCAAGCAATCAGCCCCAGCATTTT. The chain is built from TRBV5-5 and TRBJ1-5, with 7 bases matching TRBD1. CDR3 length: 15 amino acids. Losses at the gene ends were 2 bases for V and 1 base for J; bases not matched to a gene: 3. Per the germline V gene, CDR1 is SGHKS and CDR2 is YYEKEE (reference sequence).

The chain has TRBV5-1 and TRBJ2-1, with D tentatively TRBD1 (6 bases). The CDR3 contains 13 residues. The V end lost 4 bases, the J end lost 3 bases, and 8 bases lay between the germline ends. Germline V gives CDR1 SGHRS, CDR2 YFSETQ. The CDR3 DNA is TGCGCCAGCAGCCTGGACAGCTACAATGAGCAGTTCTTC. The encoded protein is CASSLDSYNEQFF.

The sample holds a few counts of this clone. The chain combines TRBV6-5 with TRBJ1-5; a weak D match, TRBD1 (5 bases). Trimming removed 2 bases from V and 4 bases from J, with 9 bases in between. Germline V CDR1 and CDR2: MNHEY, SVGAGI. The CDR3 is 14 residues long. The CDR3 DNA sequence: TGTGCCAGCAGTTACAAGGCAGGGAATCAGCCCCAGCATTTT. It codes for CASSYKAGNQPQHF.

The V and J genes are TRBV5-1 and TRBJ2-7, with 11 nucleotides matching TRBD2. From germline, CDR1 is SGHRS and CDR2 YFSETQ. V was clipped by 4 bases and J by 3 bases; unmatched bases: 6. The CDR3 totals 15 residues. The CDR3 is CASSAGLAGNYEQYF. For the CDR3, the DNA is TGCGCCAGCAGCGCCGGACTAGCGGGTAACTACGAGCAGTACTTC. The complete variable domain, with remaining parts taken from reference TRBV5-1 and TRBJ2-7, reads KAGVTQTPRYLIKTRGQQVTLSCSPISGHRSVSWYQQTPGQGLQFLFEYFSETQRNKGNFPGRFSGRQFSNSRSEMNVSTLELGDSALYLCASSAGLAGNYEQYFGPGTRLTVT.

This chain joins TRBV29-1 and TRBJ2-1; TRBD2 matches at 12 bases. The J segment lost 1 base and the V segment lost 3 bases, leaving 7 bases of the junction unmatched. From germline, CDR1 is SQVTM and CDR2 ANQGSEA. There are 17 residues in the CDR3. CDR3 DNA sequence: TGCAGCGTTGATCCGACTAGCGGGAGAAAATCCTACAATGAGCAGTTCTTC. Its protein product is CSVDPTSGRKSYNEQFF.

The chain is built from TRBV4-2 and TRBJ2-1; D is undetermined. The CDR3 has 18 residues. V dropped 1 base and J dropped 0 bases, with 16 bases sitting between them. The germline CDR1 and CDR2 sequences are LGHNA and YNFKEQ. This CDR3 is CASSQGAATDPSYNEQFF. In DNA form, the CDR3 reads TGTGCCAGCAGCCAAGGAGCAGCCACCGACCCCTCCTACAATGAGCAGTTCTTC.

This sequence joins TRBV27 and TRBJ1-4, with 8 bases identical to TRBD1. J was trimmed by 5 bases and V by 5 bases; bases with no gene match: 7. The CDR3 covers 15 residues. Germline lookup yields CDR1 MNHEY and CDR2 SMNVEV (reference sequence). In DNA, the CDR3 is TGTGCCAGCAGTAAATCGGGACAGGAGAATGAAAAACTGTTTTTT. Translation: CASSKSGQENEKLFF.

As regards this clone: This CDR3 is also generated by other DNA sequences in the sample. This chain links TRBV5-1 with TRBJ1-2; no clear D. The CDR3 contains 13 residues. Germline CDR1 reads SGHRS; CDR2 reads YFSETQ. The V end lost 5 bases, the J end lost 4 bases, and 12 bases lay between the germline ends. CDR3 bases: TGCGCCAGCAGACCCGGACGGTCCTATGGCTACACCTTC. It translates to CASRPGRSYGYTF. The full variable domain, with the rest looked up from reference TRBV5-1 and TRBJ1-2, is KAGVTQTPRYLIKTRGQQVTLSCSPISGHRSVSWYQQTPGQGLQFLFEYFSETQRNKGNFPGRFSGRQFSNSRSEMNVSTLELGDSALYLCASRPGRSYGYTFGSGTRLTVV.

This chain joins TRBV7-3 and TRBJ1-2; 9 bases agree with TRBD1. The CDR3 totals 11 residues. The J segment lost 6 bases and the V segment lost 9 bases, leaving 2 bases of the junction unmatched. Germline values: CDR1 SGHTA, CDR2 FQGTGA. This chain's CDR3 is CARGDRDGYTF. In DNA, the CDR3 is TGTGCCAGGGGGGACAGGGATGGCTACACCTTC.